This T cell receptor beta chain came from a study of identical twins. In its sample, this clonotype was seen many times. The antigen is unknown. In TCRdb, the 5' RACE reads were re-called with MiXCR into one record per CDR3 protein. This repertoire shows 1.5 million to 2 million distinct CDR3 sequences, about 32% found once; its top ten account for more than 0.25%. Findings of the study overall: Sequences that were beta out-of-frame showed weaker excess twin sharing.

CDR3 length: 12 amino acids. V dropped 5 bases and J dropped 1 base, with 8 bases sitting between them. The germline gives CDR1 DFQATT, CDR2 SNEGSKA (reference sequence). All of the donors were Caucasians in good health. The chain joins TRBV20-1 to TRBJ2-5; D call uncertain. The sample comprised cord blood. The clonotype originates from a newborn girl in good health. The CDR3 here is CSAGGSQETQYF. CDR3 bases: TGCAGTGCTGGTGGCAGCCAAGAGACCCAGTACTTC.